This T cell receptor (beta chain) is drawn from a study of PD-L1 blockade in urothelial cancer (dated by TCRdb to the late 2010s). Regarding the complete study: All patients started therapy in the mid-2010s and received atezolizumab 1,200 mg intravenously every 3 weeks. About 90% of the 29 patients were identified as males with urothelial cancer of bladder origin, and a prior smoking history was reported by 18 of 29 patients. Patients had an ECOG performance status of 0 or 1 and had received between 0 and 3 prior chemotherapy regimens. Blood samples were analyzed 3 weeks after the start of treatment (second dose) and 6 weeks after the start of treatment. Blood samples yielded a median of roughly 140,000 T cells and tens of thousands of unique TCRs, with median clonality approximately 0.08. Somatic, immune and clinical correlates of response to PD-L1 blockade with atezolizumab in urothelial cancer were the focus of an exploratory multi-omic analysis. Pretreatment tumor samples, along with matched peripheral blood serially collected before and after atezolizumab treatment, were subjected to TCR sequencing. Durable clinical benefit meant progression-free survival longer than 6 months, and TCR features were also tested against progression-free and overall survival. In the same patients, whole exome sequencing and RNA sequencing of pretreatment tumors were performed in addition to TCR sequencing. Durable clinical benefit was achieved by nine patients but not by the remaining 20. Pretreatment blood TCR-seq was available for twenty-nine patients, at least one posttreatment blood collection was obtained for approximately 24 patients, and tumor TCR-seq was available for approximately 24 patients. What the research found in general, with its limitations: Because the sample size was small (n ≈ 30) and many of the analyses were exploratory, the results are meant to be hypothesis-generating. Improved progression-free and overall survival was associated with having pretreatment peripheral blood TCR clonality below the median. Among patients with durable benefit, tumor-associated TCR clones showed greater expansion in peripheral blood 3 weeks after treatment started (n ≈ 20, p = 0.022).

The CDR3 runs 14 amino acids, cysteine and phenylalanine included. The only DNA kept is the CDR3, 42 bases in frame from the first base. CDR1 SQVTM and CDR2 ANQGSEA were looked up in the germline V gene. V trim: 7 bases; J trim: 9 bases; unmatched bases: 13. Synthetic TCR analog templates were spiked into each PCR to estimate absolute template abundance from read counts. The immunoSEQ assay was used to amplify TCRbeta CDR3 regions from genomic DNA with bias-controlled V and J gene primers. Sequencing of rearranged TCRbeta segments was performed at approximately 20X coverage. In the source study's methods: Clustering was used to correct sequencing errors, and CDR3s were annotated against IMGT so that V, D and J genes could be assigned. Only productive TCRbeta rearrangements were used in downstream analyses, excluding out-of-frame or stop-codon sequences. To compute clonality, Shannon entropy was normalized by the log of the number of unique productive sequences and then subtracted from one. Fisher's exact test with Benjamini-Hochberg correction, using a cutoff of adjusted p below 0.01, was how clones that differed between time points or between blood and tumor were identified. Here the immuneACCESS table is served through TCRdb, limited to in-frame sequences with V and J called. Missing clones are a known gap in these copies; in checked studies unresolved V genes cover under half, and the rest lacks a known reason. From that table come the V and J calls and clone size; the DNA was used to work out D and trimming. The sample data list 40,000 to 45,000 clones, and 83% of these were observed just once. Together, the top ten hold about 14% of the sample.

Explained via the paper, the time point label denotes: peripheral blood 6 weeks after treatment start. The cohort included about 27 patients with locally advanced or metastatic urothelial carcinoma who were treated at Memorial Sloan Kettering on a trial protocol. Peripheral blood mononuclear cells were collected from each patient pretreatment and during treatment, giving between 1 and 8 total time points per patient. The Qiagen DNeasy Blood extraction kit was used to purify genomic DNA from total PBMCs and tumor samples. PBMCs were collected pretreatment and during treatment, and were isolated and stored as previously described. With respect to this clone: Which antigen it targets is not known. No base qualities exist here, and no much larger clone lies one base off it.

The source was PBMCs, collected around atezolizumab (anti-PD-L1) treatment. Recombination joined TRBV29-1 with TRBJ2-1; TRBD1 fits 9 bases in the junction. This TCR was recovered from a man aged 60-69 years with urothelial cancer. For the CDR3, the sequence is CSATLSGTGSEQFF. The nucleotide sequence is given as TGCAGCGCTACCCTATCCGGGACAGGGAGTGAGCAGTTCTTC.